One and the same sample provided the 27 T cell receptor beta chains below, sequenced in a study of T cells after somatic rescue of genetic block. Data came from immunoSEQ multiplex PCR; TCRdb stores just in-frame clones and leaves some out. Among 55,000 to 70,000 clones listed, around 90% were seen once. The sequencing input was peripheral blood mononuclear cells (PBMCs). These receptor sequences come from a man aged 40-49 years.

The chain uses TRBV25-1 and TRBJ2-7, with a weak D call TRBD1 (5 bases). Germline values: CDR1 MGHDK, CDR2 SYGVNS. Between the trimmed V and J ends, which lost 5 bases and 3 bases, there was a span of 5 bases. This CDR3 has 11 residues. The CDR3 DNA sequence: TGTGCCAGCAGTCAGGGCTACGAGCAGTACTTC. Amino acids: CASSQGYEQYF.

The chain links TRBV5-4 to TRBJ2-3; 13 positions agree with TRBD2. Per the germline V gene, CDR1 is SGHNT and CDR2 is YYREEE (reference sequence). The J segment lost 1 base and the V segment lost 2 bases, leaving 13 bases of the junction unmatched. The CDR3 runs to 20 residues. In nucleotides, the CDR3 is TGTGCCAGCAGCTTAGTTTTGACTAGCGGGAGGTTTCCTCGCACAGATACGCAGTATTTT. Protein: CASSLVLTSGRFPRTDTQYF.

This chain joins TRBV19 and TRBJ1-2; the match to TRBD1 covers 7 bases. Germline loops: CDR1 LNHDA, CDR2 SQIVND (reference sequence). V trimming: 3 bases; J trimming: 8 bases; junction bases outside the gene matches: 6. The CDR3 is 13 residues long. The CDR3 DNA is TGTGCCAGTAGTATTGGGCAGGGGGACGGCTACACCTTC. This gives the protein CASSIGQGDGYTF.

V and J are TRBV2 and TRBJ2-4, with a tentative D call TRBD2 (6 bases). Trimming cost V 7 bases and J 0 bases, with 7 bases left between them. CDR1 and CDR2 (germline): SNHLY, FYNNEI. This CDR3 spans 13 amino acids. CDR3 region: CASTREAKNIQYF. The CDR3 nucleotides read TGTGCCAGCACGCGGGAAGCCAAAAACATTCAGTACTTC.

The rearrangement uses TRBV28 and TRBJ2-7; D uncertain. CDR1 and CDR2 (germline): MDHEN, SYDVKM. This CDR3 has 12 amino acids. Trimming shortened V by 3 bases and J by 6 bases, and 9 bases separated the two germline ends. The CDR3 here is CASSFWGPEQYF. CDR3 in DNA: TGTGCCAGCAGTTTCTGGGGTCCCGAGCAGTACTTC.

V and J are TRBV6-6 and TRBJ1-1; possibly TRBD1 for D (6 bases). The germline V gene has CDR1 MNHNY and CDR2 SVGAGI (reference sequence). This CDR3 spans 15 amino acids. V was shortened by 6 bases and J by 0 bases, with 14 bases between the two germline ends. The CDR3 spells CASSRGQTMNTEAFF. CDR3 nucleotides: TGTGCCAGCAGCCGAGGACAGACCATGAACACTGAAGCTTTCTTT.

This rearrangement joins TRBV28 to TRBJ2-1, with 14 bases aligning to TRBD2. Losses at the gene ends were 7 bases for V and 7 bases for J; bases not matched to a gene: 6. Germline V gene lookup returns CDR1 MDHEN and CDR2 SYDVKM. The CDR3 extends over 15 amino acids. This chain's CDR3 is CASTPGLAGVNEQFF. The CDR3 nucleotides read TGTGCCAGCACCCCGGGACTAGCGGGAGTTAATGAGCAGTTCTTC.

V usage is TRBV11-2 and J usage is TRBJ2-5, with 7 bases aligning to TRBD2. Per the germline V gene, CDR1 is SGHAT and CDR2 is FQNNGV. V dropped 4 bases and J dropped 2; count of bases not matched to a gene: 7. The CDR3 length is 15 residues. The DNA of the CDR3 is TGTGCCAGCAGCTACACGGGGGGAGGACAAGAGACCCAGTACTTC. Residues: CASSYTGGGQETQYF.

This clone appeared once. The gene calls are TRBV18 and TRBJ1-5; TRBD1 matches at 8 bases. CDR3 length equals 15 residues. Trimming cost V 2 bases and J 1 base; bases outside gene matches: 1. Germline V gene sequence: CDR1 KGHSH, CDR2 LQKENI. CDR3 DNA sequence: TGTGCCAGCTCACCAAACAGGGGGAGCAATCAGCCCCAGCATTTT. It codes for CASSPNRGSNQPQHF. Full variable domain (rest looked up from reference TRBV18 and TRBJ1-5): NAGVMQNPRHLVRRRGQEARLRCSPMKGHSHVYWYRQLPEEGLKFMVYLQKENIIDESGMPKERFSAEFPKEGPSILRIQQVVRGDSAAYFCASSPNRGSNQPQHFGDGTRLSIL.

J is TRBJ2-7 and V is TRBV19; D gene uncertain. Trimming took 5 bases from V and 4 from J, leaving 9 bases between them. Germline lookup yields CDR1 LNHDA and CDR2 SQIVND (reference sequence). The CDR3 spans 12 residues. This chain's CDR3 is CASSPPSYEQYF. CDR3 DNA: TGTGCCAGTAGTCCCCCGAGTTACGAGCAGTACTTC. The full variable domain, rest sourced from reference TRBV19 and TRBJ2-7, is DGGITQSPKYLFRKEGQNVTLSCEQNLNHDAMYWYRQDPGQGLRLIYYSQIVNDFQKGDIAEGYSVSREKKESFPLTVTSAQKNPTAFYLCASSPPSYEQYFGPGTRLTVT.

The chain recombines TRBV4-1 with TRBJ1-2; a possible D gene is TRBD1 (6 bases). Trimming took 1 base from V and 6 from J, leaving 21 bases between them. CDR1 is MGHRA and CDR2 is YSYEKL in the germline V gene. This CDR3 has 17 residues. DNA for the CDR3: TGCGCCAGCAGCCAAGGTACCACAGGGTACCTCACTAATGGCTACACCTTC. Its protein product is CASSQGTTGYLTNGYTF.

The chain carries TRBV19 and TRBJ1-2, with a tentative D call TRBD1 (5 bases). The CDR3 sequence is 14 residues long. The V end lost 3 bases, the J end lost 5 bases, and 13 bases lay between the germline ends. The germline V gene encodes CDR1 LNHDA and CDR2 SQIVND (reference sequence). DNA of the CDR3: TGTGCCAGTAGTATCGGCCAGGGACTATATGGCTACACCTTC. It encodes CASSIGQGLYGYTF.

The V gene is TRBV10-3, the J gene TRBJ1-1; possible D gene TRBD1, 6 bases. V was pared by 2 bases and J by 1 base, with 11 bases between. CDR3 length: 15 amino acids. CDR1 ENHRY and CDR2 SYGVKD come from the germline V gene. The CDR3 here is CAISERSGENTEAFF. The CDR3 nucleotides are TGTGCCATCAGTGAGAGATCAGGGGAGAACACTGAAGCTTTCTTT.

The chain recombines TRBV5-1 with TRBJ2-3; D not certain. This CDR3 has 13 amino acids. The germline V gene has CDR1 SGHRS and CDR2 YFSETQ. Trimming left V 4 bases short and J 4 bases short, with 10 bases between. DNA of the CDR3: TGCGCCAGCAGCCCCCGCCTCGCAGATACGCAGTATTTT. Its translation is CASSPRLADTQYF.

The chain employs TRBV7-2 and TRBJ2-7; D might be TRBD2 (6 bases). Germline V gene lookup returns CDR1 SGHTA and CDR2 FQGNSA. Trimming pared 4 bases from V and 2 bases from J, leaving 12 bases between. The CDR3 is 14 residues long. CDR3 sequence: CASSSLSGTYEQYF. The CDR3 coding sequence is TGTGCCAGCAGCTCCCTTAGCGGAACCTACGAGCAGTACTTC.

The rearrangement uses TRBV7-2 and TRBJ1-2; possible D gene TRBD1, 6 bases. The CDR3 consists of 13 residues. V was cut by 1 base and J by 3 bases, with 6 bases left in between. Germline CDR1 and CDR2: SGHTA and FQGNSA. CDR3 sequence reads: CASSLDRDYGYTF. The CDR3 DNA is TGTGCCAGCAGCTTAGACAGGGACTATGGCTACACCTTC. Supplemented by reference TRBV7-2 and TRBJ1-2, the full variable domain reads GAGVSQSPSNKVTEKGKDVELRCDPISGHTALYWYRQSLGQGLEFLIYFQGNSAPDKSGLPSDRFSAERTGGSVSTLTIQRTQQEDSAVYLCASSLDRDYGYTFGSGTRLTVV.

This sequence joins TRBV27 and TRBJ2-1, with a tentative D call TRBD1 (5 bases). The CDR3 runs 14 residues. Trimming left V 1 base short and J 9 bases short, with 13 bases between. Germline V gene data show CDR1 as MNHEY and CDR2 as SMNVEV (reference sequence). CDR3 sequence (DNA): TGTGCCAGCAGTTTATTTGCAGGGTGGGTTGAGCAGTTCTTC. This codes for CASSLFAGWVEQFF.

This clone was detected only once. The J gene is TRBJ1-4, the V gene TRBV10-2, with D perhaps TRBD1 (5 bases). The germline V gene has CDR1 WSHSY and CDR2 SAAADI. This CDR3 region has 14 residues. V lost 5 bases and J 6 bases, leaving 13 bases between the germline ends. CDR3 loop: CASSSGLFDEKLFF. Written as DNA, the CDR3 is TGCGCCAGCAGTTCGGGACTGTTCGATGAAAAACTGTTTTTT.

The J gene is TRBJ1-6, the V gene TRBV25-1; possibly TRBD1 for D (5 bases). The CDR3 covers 14 residues. CDR1 and CDR2 (germline): MGHDK, SYGVNS. V was cut by 3 bases and J by 9 bases, with 12 bases left in between. CDR3: CASSDPQGSSPLHF. CDR3 DNA: TGTGCCAGCAGTGACCCGCAGGGCAGTTCACCCCTCCACTTT.

The V gene is TRBV19, the J gene TRBJ2-5, with TRBD2 matching over 8 bases. Germline values: CDR1 LNHDA, CDR2 SQIVND (reference sequence). The CDR3 runs to 16 residues. With 8 bases clipped from V and 6 bases from J, the junction kept 17 bases outside the gene matches. CDR3 sequence: CASCLGPGGPSKTQYF. The CDR3 coding sequence is TGTGCCAGTTGCCTTGGACCGGGGGGGCCCTCGAAGACCCAGTACTTC. The full variable domain, in which reference TRBV19 and TRBJ2-5 provide the parts outside the CDR3, is DGGITQSPKYLFRKEGQNVTLSCEQNLNHDAMYWYRQDPGQGLRLIYYSQIVNDFQKGDIAEGYSVSREKKESFPLTVTSAQKNPTAFYLCASCLGPGGPSKTQYFGPGTRLLVL.

V usage is TRBV7-9 and J usage is TRBJ1-6, with 10 bases matching TRBD1. Trimming cost V 5 bases and J 10 bases; bases outside gene matches: 11. Germline V gene sequence: CDR1 SEHNR, CDR2 FQNEAQ (reference sequence). This CDR3 has 16 amino acids. DNA of the CDR3: TGTGCCAGCAGCCCCGTCGGTGGGACAGGGGTATCACCCCTCCACTTT. Its translation is CASSPVGGTGVSPLHF.

This clone came up once. CDR3 nucleotides: TGCGCCAGCAGCCAGACTAGCGGGCCTGAGCAGTTCTTC. Amino acid sequence: CASSQTSGPEQFF. The gene calls are TRBV4-1 and TRBJ2-1; 10 nucleotides align to TRBD2. Germline CDR1 and CDR2: MGHRA and YSYEKL. This CDR3 region has 13 residues. Trimming removed 3 bases from V and 9 bases from J; junction bases left unmatched: 2.

The chain combines TRBV10-3 with TRBJ2-2; possibly TRBD2 for D (6 bases). CDR1 and CDR2 from the germline V gene are ENHRY and SYGVKD. The length of the CDR3 is 16 residues. The germline V and J ends were trimmed by 3 bases and 0 bases, with 11 bases remaining between them. This CDR3 reads CAISDRGIANTGELFF. CDR3 DNA: TGTGCCATCAGTGACCGCGGGATCGCGAACACCGGGGAGCTGTTTTTT.

CDR3 in DNA: TGTGCCAGCAGCTTATTACAGGGGAAGGGTGAAGCTTTCTTT. Translated, it gives CASSLLQGKGEAFF. The rearrangement joins TRBV7-9 to TRBJ1-1; 7 bases align to TRBD1. The CDR3 consists of 14 residues. J was trimmed by 7 bases and V by 2 bases; bases with no gene match: 7. Germline V lookup: CDR1 SEHNR, CDR2 FQNEAQ (reference sequence). Combining the CDR3 with reference TRBV7-9 and TRBJ1-1 gives the whole variable domain DTGVSQNPRHKITKRGQNVTFRCDPISEHNRLYWYRQTLGQGPEFLTYFQNEAQLEKSRLLSDRFSAERPKGSFSTLEIQRTEQGDSAMYLCASSLLQGKGEAFFGQGTRLTVV.

The chain has TRBV19 and TRBJ1-5, with 9 bases that match TRBD1. Trimming removed 4 bases from V and 4 bases from J; junction bases left unmatched: 11. The CDR3 sequence is 17 residues long. Germline CDR1 and CDR2: LNHDA and SQIVND (reference sequence). CDR3 in DNA: TGTGCCAGTAGTAAGTGGACAGGGGTCCCCGGGAATCAGCCCCAGCATTTT. Its protein is CASSKWTGVPGNQPQHF.

This chain links TRBV9 with TRBJ2-5, with a weak D call TRBD2 (6 bases). There are 13 residues in the CDR3. Deletions cut 2 bases from V and 5 bases from J, with 10 bases between. Germline CDR1 and CDR2: SGDLS and YYNGEE. This CDR3 is CASSVLAWETQYF. CDR3 coding DNA: TGTGCCAGCAGCGTTCTAGCGTGGGAGACCCAGTACTTC.

The V call is TRBV20-1, the J call TRBJ2-1; D is unresolved. CDR1 is DFQATT and CDR2 is SNEGSKA in the germline V gene (reference sequence). V lost 6 bases, J lost 10 bases, and 13 bases lay in between. This CDR3 is built from 11 residues. The CDR3 reads CSAETFSEQFF. CDR3 in DNA: TGCAGTGCCGAAACCTTTTCCGAGCAGTTCTTC.